The 5 T cell receptor beta chains given below trace back to one sample, sequenced in a study of patients and donors after allogeneic stem cell transplantation. TCRdb fed the RT-PCR reads into MiXCR, producing one record per CDR3 protein. The sample consists of tens of thousands of distinct CDR3 sequences, more than 25% of them appearing once. The sequenced material came from blood, either unsorted or a sorted T cell fraction (not recorded which). The receptor source for this set is a human donor who was either an allogeneic HSCT recipient or a stem cell or donor lymphocyte infusion donor (not recorded which). It is not recorded whose cells these are; they may come from a transplant donor.

The gene calls are TRBV14 and TRBJ1-6; TRBD1 matches at 7 bases. This CDR3 comprises 17 residues. Trimming cost V 3 bases and J 0 bases; bases outside gene matches: 5. CDR1 is SGHDN and CDR2 is FVKESK in the germline V gene. The CDR3, as DNA: TGTGCCAGCAGCCAGGACAGGAGGAGCTCCTATAATTCACCCCTCCACTTT. Encoded protein: CASSQDRRSSYNSPLHF.

This chain joins TRBV27 and TRBJ2-1, with 8 bases fitting TRBD2. V lost 2 bases, J lost 10 bases, and 13 bases stayed unmatched. The germline V gene encodes CDR1 MNHEY and CDR2 SMNVEV (reference sequence). This CDR3 is built from 16 residues. The CDR3 spells CASSLVLAALGREQFF. In nucleotides, the CDR3 is TGTGCCAGCAGTTTAGTACTAGCGGCCCTGGGGCGCGAGCAGTTCTTC.

This clonotype occurred a few times. The chain uses TRBV12-3 or TRBV12-4 and TRBJ1-2; 7 bases fit TRBD1. The CDR3 sequence is 14 residues long. Germline trimming cut 9 bases from V and 7 bases from J; bases unmatched to any gene: 14. The CDR3 DNA reads TGTGCCAGTGCCCTAGACAGGGCCCAAACTGGCTACACCTTC. Translated, it gives CASALDRAQTGYTF.

This clonotype has more than one count but fewer than ten. V usage is TRBV18 and J usage is TRBJ1-1, with D unresolved. Per the germline V gene, CDR1 is KGHSH and CDR2 is LQKENI. With 1 base removed from V and 1 base from J, the gap between germline ends came to 4 bases. The CDR3 totals 13 residues. CDR3 in DNA: TGTGCCAGCTCACCACGGGGGAACACTGAAGCTTTCTTT. Translation: CASSPRGNTEAFF.

This clonotype was counted a few times. This chain joins TRBV28 and TRBJ2-3; TRBD2 agrees at 7 bases. Looked up from germline, CDR1 is MDHEN and CDR2 is SYDVKM. The ends lost 5 bases at V and 2 bases at J; junction bases unmatched: 13. The CDR3 consists of 17 residues. As DNA, the CDR3 is TGTGCCAGCAGTCCCCCCTCAGCGGGAACGGCCACAGATACGCAGTATTTT. Residues: CASSPPSAGTATDTQYF.